This T cell receptor (beta chain) was profiled in a study of T cells in Graves' hyperthyroidism and ophthalmopathy. Study-wide points: The authors' 13 V-J model separated ophthalmopathy from stable hyperthyroidism.

The CDR3 spans 12 residues. Germline V CDR1 and CDR2: GTSNPN, SVGIG (reference sequence). With V trimmed by 4 bases and J by 5 bases, 2 bases remained unmatched. The sample holds many counts of this clonotype. Its antigen is undetermined. From RNA transcripts, TCR beta CDR3 regions were amplified. The TCR CDR3 was amplified in a first-round RT-PCR using the HTBI primer set. TCRdb re-analysed the multiplex PCR reads in MiXCR, keeping a single row per CDR3 protein. Of hundreds of thousands of distinct CDR3 sequences in the sample, 18% were seen once. Sequencing was performed on blood. J is TRBJ2-5 and V is TRBV30, with TRBD2 matching over 9 bases. This TCR was recovered from a woman aged 50 to 60 with Graves' hyperthyroidism that later progressed to Graves' ophthalmopathy. CDR3 in DNA: TGTGCCTGGAACGCGGGGGGGGAGACCCAGTACTTC. This translates into CAWNAGGETQYF.